This T cell receptor beta chain was identified in a study of T cell repertoires in cytomegalovirus infection. Study as a whole: Indications came from public TCR beta signatures; they pointed to CMV infection and to a matching HLA type.

MiXCR was run by TCRdb on the reads, yielding one entry per CDR3 protein. This table has 97,000 or so distinct CDR3 sequences, approximately 15% appearing once. As to this clonotype: Its antigen is unidentified.

With V trimmed by 3 bases and J by 9 bases, 9 bases remained unmatched. Germline V gene data show CDR1 as SGHTA and CDR2 as FQGTGA. This CDR3 contains 16 residues. Study-wide results and limits: Clonotype analysis showed dominance of the ex vivo response by HLA-C-restricted CMV-specific TCR beta clonotypes.

This sequence originates from a human donor in good health (CMV status not recorded). Some clones in this sample may be carry-over from other donors' samples. The chain carries TRBV7-3 and TRBJ2-1; 12 bases match TRBD2. The source material was PBMCs. CDR3: CASSLRASGGAGEQFF. CDR3 coding DNA: TGTGCCAGCAGCTTGAGAGCTAGCGGGGGGGCCGGTGAGCAGTTCTTC.